Each of the 26 T cell receptor beta chains below was sequenced from the same sample in a study of cytomegalovirus exposure and HLA in healthy donors. Vbeta (60) and Jbeta (13) primers were used in the PCR. Generated by immunoSEQ multiplex PCR, the TCRdb table keeps only in-frame clones and is missing some. The data contain 110,000 to 150,000 clones, around 72% of them singletons. Sequenced material: PBMCs. Receptors originate from a human donor in good health.

Points on this clone: The junction shows a germline mismatch at one end, possibly a read error. The chain couples TRBV7-9 to TRBJ2-3; 11 bases line up with TRBD2. The germline V gene has CDR1 SEHNR and CDR2 FQNEAQ (reference sequence). The CDR3 is 16 residues long. DNA for the CDR3: TGTGCCAGCAGGTTAGCGGGAGGGCCGGGAACAGATACGCAGTATTTT. Residues: CASRLAGGPGTDTQYF.

This clone was picked up a small number of times. The V gene is TRBV4-2, the J gene TRBJ2-2; 15 bases line up with TRBD2. The junction had 5 bases not matched to a gene; V was cut back by 4 bases and J by 5 bases. Germline CDR1 is LGHNA and CDR2 is YNFKEQ. The CDR3 has 17 amino acids. The DNA of the CDR3 is TGTGCCAGCAGCCCCACGGGACTAGCGGGGGGAACCGGGGAGCTGTTTTTT. It is translated as CASSPTGLAGGTGELFF.

The rearrangement joins TRBV7-6 to TRBJ2-7; 7 bases map to TRBD2. The ends lost 2 bases at V and 0 bases at J; junction bases unmatched: 4. CDR1 SGHVS and CDR2 FNYEAQ come from the germline V gene. This CDR3 has 15 amino acids. CDR3 bases: TGTGCCAGCAGCTTATTCGGGGGGACCTCCTACGAGCAGTACTTC. Translation: CASSLFGGTSYEQYF.

V usage is TRBV15 and J usage is TRBJ2-2; 7 bases line up with TRBD1. CDR3 length: 14 amino acids. The germline V gene encodes CDR1 LNHNV and CDR2 YYDKDF (reference sequence). The V and J ends lost 7 bases and 7 bases, in that order; junction bases with no gene match: 9. The CDR3 nucleotides read TGTGCCACCACCTATGAGGGGGCTGGCGGGGAGCTGTTTTTT. The encoded protein is CATTYEGAGGELFF.

Only a few counts were recorded for this clone. The gene calls are TRBV4-2 and TRBJ1-2, with D maybe TRBD1 (6 bases). The CDR3 has 14 amino acids. V lost 1 base and J 8 bases, leaving 14 bases between the germline ends. Germline CDR1 and CDR2: LGHNA and YNFKEQ. The CDR3 DNA follows: TGTGCCAGCAGCCAAGTGGGGTCAGGGGCAGGCTACACCTTC. Protein: CASSQVGSGAGYTF.

The chain couples TRBV10-2 to TRBJ2-7; TRBD1 might be the D (6 bases). Germline loops: CDR1 WSHSY, CDR2 SAAADI. The CDR3 extends over 13 amino acids. Trimming took 6 bases from V and 2 from J, leaving 11 bases between them. CDR3 sequence reads: CASRRQDPYEQYF. CDR3 coding DNA: TGCGCCAGCAGACGACAGGATCCCTACGAGCAGTACTTC.

The chain combines TRBV19 with TRBJ2-1, with 10 bases matching TRBD2. V shed 0 bases, J shed 0 bases, and the junction held 2 bases outside the gene matches. Germline CDR1 is LNHDA and CDR2 is SQIVND (reference sequence). This CDR3 spans 17 amino acids. The CDR3 protein is CASSIEVAGGSYNEQFF. CDR3 nucleotide sequence: TGTGCCAGTAGTATAGAGGTAGCGGGGGGCTCCTACAATGAGCAGTTCTTC. Using reference TRBV19 and TRBJ2-1 for the parts outside the CDR3, the full variable domain is DGGITQSPKYLFRKEGQNVTLSCEQNLNHDAMYWYRQDPGQGLRLIYYSQIVNDFQKGDIAEGYSVSREKKESFPLTVTSAQKNPTAFYLCASSIEVAGGSYNEQFFGPGTRLTVL.

This chain links TRBV19 with TRBJ2-3, with 9 bases that match TRBD1. This CDR3 comprises 14 residues. The trim removed 3 bases at V and 7 bases at J, leaving 5 bases unmatched. The germline gives CDR1 LNHDA, CDR2 SQIVND (reference sequence). CDR3 residues: CASSMTGTGNTQYF. The CDR3 DNA follows: TGTGCCAGTAGTATGACCGGGACAGGGAATACGCAGTATTTT.

V is TRBV5-1 and J is TRBJ2-7; TRBD1 is a possible D gene (5 bases). Germline CDR1 reads SGHRS; CDR2 reads YFSETQ. The CDR3 has 13 amino acids. Between the trimmed V and J ends, which lost 2 bases and 0 bases, there was a span of 6 bases. In nucleotides, the CDR3 is TGCGCCAGCAGCTTACAGGTCTCCTACGAGCAGTACTTC. Protein: CASSLQVSYEQYF.

The chain carries TRBV7-2 and TRBJ2-4, with TRBD2 as a possible D gene (6 bases). The CDR3 has 12 residues. V lost 6 bases, J lost 9 bases, and 12 bases lay in between. The germline gives CDR1 SGHTA, CDR2 FQGNSA. The CDR3 region is CASSLTEGIQYF. In nucleotides, the CDR3 is TGTGCCAGCAGTTTGACGGAGGGCATTCAGTACTTC.

This rearrangement joins TRBV14 to TRBJ2-7; 7 bases align to TRBD1. V lost 4 bases to trimming and J lost 2 bases; unmatched junction nucleotides: 8. The CDR3 covers 15 residues. CDR1 and CDR2 from the germline V gene are SGHDN and FVKESK. The CDR3 reads CASSPRGGTAYEQYF. Written as DNA, the CDR3 is TGTGCCAGCAGCCCAAGGGGTGGGACAGCCTACGAGCAGTACTTC.

The chain couples TRBV5-4 to TRBJ2-7, with 9 bases matching TRBD2. Germline CDR1 is SGHNT and CDR2 is YYREEE (reference sequence). The trim removed 0 bases at V and 6 bases at J, leaving 4 bases unmatched. This CDR3 is 14 amino acids long. CDR3 loop: CASSLGGGAFEQYF. The CDR3 DNA reads TGTGCCAGCAGCTTGGGCGGGGGGGCCTTCGAGCAGTACTTC.

The V gene is TRBV18, the J gene TRBJ2-7; 7 bases are a match to TRBD1. This CDR3 is 13 amino acids long. Germline CDR1 reads KGHSH; CDR2 reads LQKENI. V lost 5 bases to trimming and J lost 3 bases; unmatched junction nucleotides: 4. The DNA for the CDR3 is TGTGCCAGCTCAGAAGGACAGGACTACGAGCAGTACTTC. Translated, it gives CASSEGQDYEQYF.

J is TRBJ1-5 and V is TRBV11-2; D is undetermined. The V gene's germline CDR1 is SGHAT and CDR2 FQNNGV. The CDR3 runs to 15 residues. V was cut by 0 bases and J by 6 bases, with 12 bases left in between. CDR3 DNA: TGTGCCAGCAGCTTAGACGGAGCTAGTGGTCAGCCCCAGCATTTT. It is translated as CASSLDGASGQPQHF.

In its sample, this clone was seen a few times. The chain is built from TRBV4-1 and TRBJ1-5; maybe TRBD1 (5 bases). The length of the CDR3 is 17 residues. Trimming took off 0 bases at V and 1 base at J, with 13 bases between the two ends. The germline gives CDR1 MGHRA, CDR2 YSYEKL. CDR3 nucleotides: TGCGCCAGCAGCCAAGAGTCCCCAGGGTTAAGCAATCAGCCCCAGCATTTT. Its translation: CASSQESPGLSNQPQHF.

The gene calls are TRBV6-1 and TRBJ1-2; 8 bases line up with TRBD1. J gave up 8 bases and V 6 bases, and 11 bases lay outside the gene matches. From germline, CDR1 is MNHNS and CDR2 SASEGT. This CDR3 is 14 amino acids long. The CDR3 region is CASREGQAWAGYTF. The CDR3 nucleotides are TGTGCCAGCAGAGAGGGACAGGCGTGGGCAGGCTACACCTTC.

This clone was seen more than once but under ten times. The chain joins TRBV30 to TRBJ1-5, with 7 positions matching TRBD1. The CDR3 is 15 amino acids. Germline trimming cut 3 bases from V and 8 bases from J; bases unmatched to any gene: 13. Germline V gene lookup returns CDR1 GTSNPN and CDR2 SVGIG (reference sequence). In DNA, the CDR3 is TGTGCCTGGAGCGGTCGACAGGGCCAGGATAAGCCCCAGCATTTT. Amino acids: CAWSGRQGQDKPQHF.

The chain uses TRBV7-3 and TRBJ1-1, with TRBD1 identical over 9 bases. The CDR3 covers 16 residues. Looked up from germline, CDR1 is SGHTA and CDR2 is FQGTGA. V shed 2 bases, J shed 1 base, and the junction held 5 bases outside the gene matches. CDR3: CASSLSGTGTNTEAFF. DNA for the CDR3: TGTGCCAGCAGCTTATCAGGGACAGGGACGAACACTGAAGCTTTCTTT.

In this sample, this clone turned up a few times. V and J are TRBV4-1 and TRBJ2-3, with TRBD2 matching 13 bases. Germline-derived CDR1 and CDR2 are MGHRA and YSYEKL. The V segment lost 4 bases and the J segment 4 bases; nucleotides outside the gene matches: 5. This CDR3 has 16 amino acids. CDR3 DNA sequence: TGCGCCAGCAGCCTACTAGCGGGGGGGTATTCAGATACGCAGTATTTT. Encoded protein: CASSLLAGGYSDTQYF.

This chain connects TRBV29-1 to TRBJ2-1; 10 bases are shared with TRBD2. V lost 7 bases to trimming and J lost 8 bases; unmatched junction nucleotides: 8. The CDR3 has 13 amino acids. Looked up from germline, CDR1 is SQVTM and CDR2 is ANQGSEA. CDR3: CSAERGGLDEQFF. The DNA of the CDR3 is TGCAGCGCCGAGCGGGGGGGCCTAGATGAGCAGTTCTTC.

V is TRBV21-1 and J is TRBJ2-2; TRBD2 is the table's D call and was not checked against the DNA. TRBV21-1 is designated a pseudogene. The CDR3 covers 15 residues. Here the CDR3 DNA reads TGTGCCAGCTCCTCCGGGGGTGGGGACACCGGGGAGCTGTTTTTT. It codes for CASSSGGGDTGELFF.

This sequence joins TRBV7-6 and TRBJ2-1; 9 bases agree with TRBD1. V lost 5 bases and J lost 3; bases outside the gene matches: 8. Germline V gene data show CDR1 as SGHVS and CDR2 as FNYEAQ. There are 16 residues in the CDR3. The CDR3 bases are TGTGCCAGCAGCCACCCTCCGGGACAGGGCTACAATGAGCAGTTCTTC. Amino acid sequence: CASSHPPGQGYNEQFF. Together with reference TRBV7-6 and TRBJ2-1, the CDR3 gives the full variable domain: GAGVSQSPRYKVTKRGQDVALRCDPISGHVSLYWYRQALGQGPEFLTYFNYEAQQDKSGLPNDRFSAERPEGSISTLTIQRTEQRDSAMYRCASSHPPGQGYNEQFFGPGTRLTVL.

This rearrangement joins TRBV23-1 to TRBJ2-5; a possible D gene is TRBD1 (5 bases). TRBV23-1 is noted as an ORF with a role that remains uncertain. V dropped 0 bases and J dropped 0 bases, with 14 bases sitting between them. The CDR3 extends over 17 amino acids. CDR3 in DNA: TGCGCCAGCAGTCAATCCCGCGTCCGACAGTACCAAGAGACCCAGTACTTC. This translates into CASSQSRVRQYQETQYF.

This clone was recorded only once. The V call is TRBV5-5, the J call TRBJ2-2, with TRBD1 matching over 7 bases. CDR3 length equals 13 residues. The V gene end was trimmed by 2 bases and the J gene end by 7 bases; junction bases not matched to a gene: 2. Looked up from germline, CDR1 is SGHKS and CDR2 is YYEKEE (reference sequence). CDR3 residues: CASSFRGRGELFF. DNA of the CDR3: TGTGCCAGCAGCTTTAGGGGGCGCGGGGAGCTGTTTTTT.

This chain links TRBV13 with TRBJ2-5; 8 nucleotides align to TRBD2. This CDR3 region has 15 residues. V shed 4 bases, J shed 5 bases, and the junction held 9 bases outside the gene matches. The germline V gene has CDR1 PRHDT and CDR2 FYEKMQ (reference sequence). This chain's CDR3 is CASSSGTSGLETQYF. In nucleotides, the CDR3 is TGTGCCAGCAGCTCGGGAACTAGCGGTTTGGAGACCCAGTACTTC.

The rearrangement links TRBV18 to TRBJ1-2; D is undetermined. CDR3 size: 13 residues. With 1 base removed from V and 4 bases from J, the gap between germline ends came to 7 bases. The germline gives CDR1 KGHSH, CDR2 LQKENI. The CDR3 DNA follows: TGTGCCAGCTCACCACGGTCGGTCTATGGCTACACCTTC. Protein product: CASSPRSVYGYTF.